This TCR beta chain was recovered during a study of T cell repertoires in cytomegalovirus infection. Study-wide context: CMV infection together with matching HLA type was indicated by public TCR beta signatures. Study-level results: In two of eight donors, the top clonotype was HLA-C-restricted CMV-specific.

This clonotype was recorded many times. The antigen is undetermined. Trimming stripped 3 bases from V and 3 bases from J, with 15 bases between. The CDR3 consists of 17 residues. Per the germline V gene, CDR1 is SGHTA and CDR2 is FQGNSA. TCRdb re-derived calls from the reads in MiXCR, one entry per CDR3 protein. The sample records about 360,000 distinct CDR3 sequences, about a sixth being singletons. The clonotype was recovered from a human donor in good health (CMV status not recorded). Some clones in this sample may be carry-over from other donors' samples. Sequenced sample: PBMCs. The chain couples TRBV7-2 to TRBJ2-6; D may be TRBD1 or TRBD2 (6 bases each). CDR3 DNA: TGTGCCAGCAGCTTGAATGGGGGGCTGAGTGGGGCCAACGTCCTGACTTTC. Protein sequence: CASSLNGGLSGANVLTF. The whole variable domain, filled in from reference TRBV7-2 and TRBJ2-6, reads GAGVSQSPSNKVTEKGKDVELRCDPISGHTALYWYRQSLGQGLEFLIYFQGNSAPDKSGLPSDRFSAERTGGSVSTLTIQRTQQEDSAVYLCASSLNGGLSGANVLTFGAGSRLTVL.